The 25 T cell receptor beta chains presented below share a single source sample, sequenced in a study of post-analysis software for immune sequencing data. Broader study findings: When patients were compared with controls, about five TRBV segments were more frequent, TRBV5-6, TRBV5-1 and TRBV20-1 among them.

No antigen is known for these receptors. Built from TCR beta cDNA, the libraries had unique molecular identifiers in them. TCRdb itself ran the PCR reads through MiXCR, one entry per CDR3 protein. The data show more than 500,000 distinct CDR3 sequences, around 31% seen once. The specimen sequenced was blood. The receptors originated from a girl aged 2-17 years with multiple sclerosis.

V gene TRBV12-3 or TRBV12-4 combines with J gene TRBJ1-3; tentative D call: TRBD1 (5 bases). CDR3 length: 15 amino acids. V was shortened by 5 bases and J by 4 bases, with 15 bases between the two germline ends. CDR3 loop: CASSIPGSSGNTIYF. The DNA of the CDR3 is TGTGCCAGCAGTATACCAGGGTCGTCGGGAAACACCATATATTTT.

The CDR3 region is CASSNVGGETQFF. The CDR3 DNA reads as TGTGCCAGCTCCAATGTGGGTGGAGAGACCCAGTTCTTC. The V and J genes are TRBV18 and TRBJ2-1, with D hard to call. This CDR3 is 13 amino acids long. Trimming took 6 bases from V and 13 from J, leaving 19 bases between them. CDR1 and CDR2 (germline): KGHSH, LQKENI.

This clonotype was seen only a few times. The chain links TRBV6-5 to TRBJ1-6; maybe TRBD1 (6 bases). The germline V gene encodes CDR1 MNHEY and CDR2 SVGAGI. Trimming took 6 bases from V and 6 from J, leaving 9 bases between them. The CDR3 consists of 13 residues. CDR3 coding DNA: TGTGCCAGCAGCCGAGGGGGTAATTCACCCCTCCACTTT. Encoded protein: CASSRGGNSPLHF.

The CDR3 DNA reads as TGTGCCACCAGTAGGCAGGGGACAGATACGCAGTATTTT. Protein: CATSRQGTDTQYF. The genes are TRBV24-1 and TRBJ2-3; D is perhaps TRBD1 (6 bases). The V gene lost 6 bases and the J gene lost 3 bases, with 9 bases spanning the gap. This CDR3 has 13 amino acids. Germline-derived CDR1 and CDR2 are KGHDR and SFDVKD.

This clonotype has only a few counts. The DNA of the CDR3 is TGTGCCATCAGTCGACAGGGGACTACGACCCTCTATGGCTACACCTTC. It translates to CAISRQGTTTLYGYTF. The rearrangement joins TRBV10-3 to TRBJ1-2; 8 nucleotides match TRBD1. V dropped 5 bases and J dropped 4; count of bases not matched to a gene: 12. From germline, CDR1 is ENHRY and CDR2 SYGVKD. The CDR3 covers 16 residues.

The chain recombines TRBV27 with TRBJ1-6; TRBD1 matches at 10 bases. The J segment lost 7 bases and the V segment lost 5 bases, leaving 5 bases of the junction unmatched. The germline V gene has CDR1 MNHEY and CDR2 SMNVEV (reference sequence). The CDR3 contains 15 residues. CDR3 residues: CASSPTDRGNSPLHF. CDR3 in DNA: TGTGCCAGCAGTCCAACGGACAGGGGGAATTCACCCCTCCACTTT.

This clonotype was recorded a few times. This chain links TRBV5-1 with TRBJ2-3, with 7 bases fitting TRBD1. With 6 bases clipped from V and 2 bases from J, the junction kept 9 bases outside the gene matches. The CDR3 extends over 15 amino acids. CDR1 and CDR2 from the germline V gene are SGHRS and YFSETQ. CDR3 loop: CASTVGQTSTDTQYF. In DNA, the CDR3 is TGCGCCAGCACCGTGGGACAGACATCCACAGATACGCAGTATTTT.

The rearrangement joins TRBV5-1 to TRBJ2-3; D is ambiguous. V lost 2 bases and J lost 5, with 15 bases in between. Germline-derived CDR1 and CDR2 are SGHRS and YFSETQ. CDR3 length equals 15 residues. The CDR3 loop is CASSLIGGREDTQYF. In DNA, the CDR3 is TGCGCCAGCAGCTTAATAGGCGGTAGGGAAGATACGCAGTATTTT.

V and J are TRBV18 and TRBJ2-1, with 8 positions matching TRBD1. The CDR3 sequence is 17 residues long. CDR1 and CDR2 from the germline V gene are KGHSH and LQKENI. The V segment lost 0 bases and the J segment 4 bases; nucleotides outside the gene matches: 8. CDR3 in amino acids: CASSPPPDRVLYNEQFF. The CDR3 DNA follows: TGTGCCAGCTCACCACCCCCGGACAGGGTACTTTACAATGAGCAGTTCTTC.

This clonotype was detected only a few times. The V gene is TRBV20-1, the J gene TRBJ2-7; TRBD2 matches at 11 bases. CDR1 is DFQATT, CDR2 SNEGSKA, per germline (reference sequence). Trimming at V came to 1 base and at J to 5 bases, leaving 4 bases not matched to a gene. There are 14 residues in the CDR3. The CDR3 here is CSARVLAGEHEQYF. As DNA, the CDR3 is TGCAGTGCTAGAGTACTAGCGGGGGAACACGAGCAGTACTTC.

V usage is TRBV20-1 and J usage is TRBJ1-1; D not certain. The CDR3 contains 15 residues. Trimming removed 0 bases at V and 0 bases at J, with 11 bases between. CDR1 and CDR2 from the germline V gene are DFQATT and SNEGSKA (reference sequence). In DNA form, the CDR3 reads TGCAGTGCTAGAGATCTATCACAGATGAACACTGAAGCTTTCTTT. Its translation is CSARDLSQMNTEAFF.

The chain employs TRBV6-2 or TRBV6-3 and TRBJ1-5; D may be TRBD1 (5 bases). Germline CDR1 and CDR2: MNHEY and SVGEGT. V was shortened by 6 bases and J by 4 bases, with 16 bases between the two germline ends. The CDR3 is 15 residues long. The CDR3 nucleotides are TGTGCCAGCAGAAATGGGGCGGGGGGTAATCAGCCCCAGCATTTT. Translating it yields CASRNGAGGNQPQHF.

This clonotype was seen more than once but under ten times. This sequence joins TRBV4-1 and TRBJ2-7; TRBD1 is a possible D gene (6 bases). Trimming took 2 bases from V and 7 from J, leaving 18 bases between them. The germline V gene encodes CDR1 MGHRA and CDR2 YSYEKL. This CDR3 region has 15 residues. The CDR3 DNA follows: TGCGCCAGCAGCCAACTGGCAGGGGCCCCCTTGGAGCAGTACTTC. Its translation: CASSQLAGAPLEQYF.

The J gene is TRBJ2-7, the V gene TRBV10-3; 10 bases are shared with TRBD2. The CDR3 is made up of 15 amino acids. Unmatched junction bases numbered 8, after V lost 5 bases and J lost 4 bases. Germline V gene data show CDR1 as ENHRY and CDR2 as SYGVKD. CDR3 nucleotide sequence: TGTGCCATCAGTAGCGGGGGACTAGCGACGTACGAGCAGTACTTC. It yields the protein CAISSGGLATYEQYF.

This clonotype occurred a few times. The V and J genes are TRBV27 and TRBJ2-3; no reliable D call. The CDR3 has 14 amino acids. Trimming left V 6 bases short and J 1 base short, with 11 bases between. Per germline, CDR1 MNHEY and CDR2 SMNVEV (reference sequence). DNA of the CDR3: TGTGCCAGCAGGCTGGGCAGCCGCACAGATACGCAGTATTTT. Translating gives CASRLGSRTDTQYF.

The chain carries TRBV27 and TRBJ2-7; tentatively, D is TRBD1 or TRBD2 (6 bases each). Trimming cost V 6 bases and J 12 bases, with 27 bases left between them. The CDR3 loop spans 15 amino acids. Germline V gene sequence: CDR1 MNHEY, CDR2 SMNVEV (reference sequence). The CDR3 coding sequence is TGTGCCAGCAGCCTCGGGGGACAAGGCCATTACTGGCGGTACTTC. Translated, it gives CASSLGGQGHYWRYF.

This chain links TRBV10-3 with TRBJ2-7; TRBD1 might be the D (6 bases). The CDR3 spans 13 residues. Germline CDR1 reads ENHRY; CDR2 reads SYGVKD. The V and J ends lost 7 bases and 0 bases respectively, with 10 bases between them. The CDR3 protein is CAINPDSSYEQYF. In DNA form, the CDR3 reads TGTGCCATCAACCCGGACAGCTCCTACGAGCAGTACTTC.

This clonotype has only a few counts. CDR3 sequence (DNA): TGTGCCAGCAGCCAAGATGGGCCTCGGGATGGCGAGCAGTACTTC. Its protein product is CASSQDGPRDGEQYF. The genes are TRBV4-2 and TRBJ2-7; a possible D gene is TRBD2 (5 bases). The CDR3 has 15 residues. Deletions cut 0 bases from V and 6 bases from J, with 15 bases between. The germline V gene encodes CDR1 LGHNA and CDR2 YNFKEQ.

The rearrangement uses TRBV6-1 and TRBJ2-7, with D possibly being TRBD1 (6 bases). Germline CDR1 reads MNHNS; CDR2 reads SASEGT. V gave up 7 bases and J gave up 4 bases, with 14 bases separating them. The CDR3 totals 13 residues. CDR3 DNA: TGTGCCAGCAACCGGGACACCAGTTACGAGCAGTACTTC. Translating gives CASNRDTSYEQYF.

About this clonotype itself: One junction end disagrees with the germline gene, perhaps due to a read error. This rearrangement joins TRBV10-3 to TRBJ2-7; D unclear. Germline V gene sequence: CDR1 ENHRY, CDR2 SYGVKD. The CDR3 length is 13 residues. Here the CDR3 reads CAVSEPPRMEQYF. In nucleotides, the CDR3 is TGTGCCGTCAGTGAGCCCCCTAGGATGGAGCAGTACTTC.

Of note for this clonotype: One junction end does not reproduce the germline sequence, and a read error may be involved. The chain uses TRBV5-6 and TRBJ1-4; D unclear. There are 13 residues in the CDR3. Germline V gene lookup returns CDR1 SGHDT and CDR2 YYEEEE. In DNA, the CDR3 is TGTGCCAGCAGCTTCGCTCCTAATGAAAAACGGTTTTTT. This sequence encodes CASSFAPNEKRFF. Full variable domain (remainder filled in from reference TRBV5-6 and TRBJ1-4): DAGVTQSPTHLIKTRGQQVTLRCSPKSGHDTVSWYQQALGQGPQFIFQYYEEEERQRGNFPDRFSGHQFPNYSSELNVNALLLGDSALYLCASSFAPNEKRFFGSGTQLSVL.

This clonotype has a single count. The chain combines TRBV4-3 with TRBJ1-5; TRBD1 agrees at 9 bases. Germline trimming cut 3 bases from V and 1 base from J; bases unmatched to any gene: 1. The CDR3 contains 15 residues. CDR1 LGHNA and CDR2 YSLEER come from the germline V gene. The CDR3 here is CASSHGTGSNQPQHF. The CDR3 bases are TGCGCCAGCAGCCATGGGACAGGGAGCAATCAGCCCCAGCATTTT.

In DNA, the CDR3 is TGCGCCAGCAGCTTAAACCCGGCGGACTCCTACGAGCAGTACTTC. It encodes CASSLNPADSYEQYF. The chain combines TRBV5-1 with TRBJ2-7; D is uncertain. The CDR3 is made up of 15 amino acids. V lost 2 bases to trimming and J lost 0 bases, with 12 bases between them. The germline V gene encodes CDR1 SGHRS and CDR2 YFSETQ.

The CDR3 DNA reads TGCAGTGCCCCCCGGATTGGGCAGGGAGGCCGGAACCTCCACTTT. Its translation is CSAPRIGQGGRNLHF. The chain carries TRBV20-1 and TRBJ1-6; D is possibly TRBD1 (5 bases). V was trimmed by 6 bases and J by 15 bases, leaving 27 bases between them. CDR3 length: 15 amino acids. CDR1 is DFQATT, CDR2 SNEGSKA, per germline (reference sequence).

This chain joins TRBV7-9 and TRBJ2-5; D is uncertain. This CDR3 contains 16 residues. Deletions cut 2 bases from V and 0 bases from J, with 13 bases between. The germline gives CDR1 SEHNR, CDR2 FQNEAQ (reference sequence). Here the CDR3 reads CASSLFLLGYQETQYF. In DNA, the CDR3 is TGTGCCAGCAGCTTATTCCTCCTGGGGTACCAAGAGACCCAGTACTTC.